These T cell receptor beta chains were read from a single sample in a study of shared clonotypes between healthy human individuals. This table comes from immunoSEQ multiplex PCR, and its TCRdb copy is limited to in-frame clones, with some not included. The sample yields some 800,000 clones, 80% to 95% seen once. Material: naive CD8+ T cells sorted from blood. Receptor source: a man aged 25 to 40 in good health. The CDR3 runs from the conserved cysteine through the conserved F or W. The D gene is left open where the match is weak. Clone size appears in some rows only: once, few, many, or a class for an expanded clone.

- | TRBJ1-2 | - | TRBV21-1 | TGTGCCAGCAGCAAAAGGGGCTATGGCTACACCTTC | CASSKRGYGYTF
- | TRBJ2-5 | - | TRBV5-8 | TGTGCCAGCAGCCCTCTATACTACCAAGAGACCCAGTACTTC | CASSPLYYQETQYF
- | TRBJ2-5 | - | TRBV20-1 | TGCAGTGCCCGGATGGTCGGGACCCAGTACTTC | CSARMVGTQYF
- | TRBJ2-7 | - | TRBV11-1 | TGTGCCAGCAGCTTAGGAGGATCCTACGAGCAGTACTTC | CASSLGGSYEQYF
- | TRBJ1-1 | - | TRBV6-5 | TGTGCCAGCAGTTACTTCGGGGTGAACACTGAAGCTTTCTTT | CASSYFGVNTEAFF
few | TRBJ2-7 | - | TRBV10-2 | TGCGCCAGCAGTGAAGACAGGACCTACGAGCAGTACTTC | CASSEDRTYEQYF
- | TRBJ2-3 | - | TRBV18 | TGTGCCAGCCAAGGGGGAGGGTCCCCGCAGTATTTT | CASQGGGSPQYF
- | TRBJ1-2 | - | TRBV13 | TGTGCCAGCAGCTTAGGACAGGGATCCTATGGCTACACCTTC | CASSLGQGSYGYTF
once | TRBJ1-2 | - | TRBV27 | TGTGCCAGCAGTGCAGCGCCCGGGACCTTTGGCTACACCTTC | CASSAAPGTFGYTF
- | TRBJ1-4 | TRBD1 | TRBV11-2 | TGTGCCAGCAGCTCCTCGTACAGGGGGAGTAATGAAAAACTGTTTTTT | CASSSSYRGSNEKLFF
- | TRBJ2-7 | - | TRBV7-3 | TGTGCCAGCAGCTCGAGGCGAGCGGAGAGCTCCTACGAGCAGTACTTC | CASSSRRAESSYEQYF
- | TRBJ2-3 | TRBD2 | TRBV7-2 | TGTGCCAGCAGTCACGGGCGGGAGGGGTCAGATACGCAGTATTTT | CASSHGREGSDTQYF
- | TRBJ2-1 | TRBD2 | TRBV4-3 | TGCGCCAGCGGCCCAGAGGCGGGAGTACACAATGAGCAGTTCTTC | CASGPEAGVHNEQFF
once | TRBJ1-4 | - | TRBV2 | TGTGCCAGCAGTGAAATGGTATGGTCAACTAATGAAAAACTGTTTTTT | CASSEMVWSTNEKLFF
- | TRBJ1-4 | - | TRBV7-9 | TGTGCCAGCAGCTTCGCCCATAGGGATAATGAAAAACTGTTTTTT | CASSFAHRDNEKLFF
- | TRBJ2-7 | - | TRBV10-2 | TGCGCCAGCAGCCCTTCGGGGCTATTATACGAGCAGTACTTC | CASSPSGLLYEQYF
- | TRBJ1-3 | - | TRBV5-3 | TGTGCCAGAAGCTTGCTCAGGGCGGGAAACACCATATATTTT | CARSLLRAGNTIYF
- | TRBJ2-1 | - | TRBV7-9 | TGTGCCAGCAGCCCGCCTCTAGCAGTCAATGAGCAGTTCTTC | CASSPPLAVNEQFF
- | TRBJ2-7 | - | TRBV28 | TGTGCCAGCACCCCGACCCCGCTACAGGGACGGGTAGGCTACGAGCAGTACTTC | CASTPTPLQGRVGYEQYF
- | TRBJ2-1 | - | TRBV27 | TGTGCCAGCAGTCCTCCGGACACAGGATACAATGAGCAGTTCTTC | CASSPPDTGYNEQFF
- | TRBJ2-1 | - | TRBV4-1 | TGCGCCAGCGACAATGGGGGCTACAATGAGCAGTTCTTC | CASDNGGYNEQFF
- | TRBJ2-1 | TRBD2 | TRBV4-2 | TGTGCCAGCCGACTAGCGCTCTCCTACAATGAGCAGTTCTTC | CASRLALSYNEQFF
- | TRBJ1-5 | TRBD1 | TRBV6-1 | TGTGCCAGCACCGGACAGGGGGCTGGTCAGCCCCAGCATTTT | CASTGQGAGQPQHF
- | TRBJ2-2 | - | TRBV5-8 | TGTGCCAGCAGCCCTATGGACTCGGTTCCGGCCGGGGAGCTGTTTTTT | CASSPMDSVPAGELFF
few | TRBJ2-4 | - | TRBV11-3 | TGTGCCAGCAGCTTACCGGCCGCGCGTTTCATTCAGTACTTC | CASSLPAARFIQYF
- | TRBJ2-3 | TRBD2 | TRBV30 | TGTGCCTGGAGTGCCATCGGAGCGGGGGCAGATACGCAGTATTTT | CAWSAIGAGADTQYF
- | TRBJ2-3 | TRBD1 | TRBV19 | TGTGCCAGTAGCGGACAGGGTAGGACAGATACGCAGTATTTT | CASSGQGRTDTQYF
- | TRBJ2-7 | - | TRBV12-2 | TGTGCAAGTCGCTCCCCCCCGTTATACGAGCAGTACTTC | CASRSPPLYEQYF
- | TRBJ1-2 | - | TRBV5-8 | TGTGCCAGCAGTTTATTCGAAGAAGTCTATGGCTACACCTTC | CASSLFEEVYGYTF
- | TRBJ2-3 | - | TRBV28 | TGTGCCAGCAGTTTATCCAGGTTCGGGAGCACAGATACGCAGTATTTT | CASSLSRFGSTDTQYF
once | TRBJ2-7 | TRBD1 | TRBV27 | TGTGCCAGCAGTTTAGGGACAGGGGGCCACGAGCAGTACTTC | CASSLGTGGHEQYF
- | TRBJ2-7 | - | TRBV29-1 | TGCAGCGTTCCCGGACAGGGAGGGTACGAGCAGTACTTC | CSVPGQGGYEQYF
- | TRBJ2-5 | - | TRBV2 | TGTGCCAGCAGAGGACCGGACCAAGAGACCCAGTACTTC | CASRGPDQETQYF
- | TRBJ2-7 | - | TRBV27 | TGTGCCAGCAGTTTAAGTCGGACCTACGAGCAGTACTTC | CASSLSRTYEQYF
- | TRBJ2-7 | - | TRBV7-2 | TGTGCCAGCAGCTCCTTACCGGGCCCCTTGAACTACGAGCAGTACTTC | CASSSLPGPLNYEQYF
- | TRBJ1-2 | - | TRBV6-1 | TGTGCCAGCAGTGAAGAGGGGTACAGAGCCAATGGCTACACCTTC | CASSEEGYRANGYTF
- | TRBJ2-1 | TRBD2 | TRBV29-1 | TGCAGCGTTGACGGCGGGAGGGCCTCGGAGAATGAGCAGTTCTTC | CSVDGGRASENEQFF
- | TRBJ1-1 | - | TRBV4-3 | TGCGCCAGCAGCCAAGAACCCGGTTACACTGAAGCTTTCTTT | CASSQEPGYTEAFF
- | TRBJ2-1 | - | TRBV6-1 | TGTGCCAGCAGTGAAGTCGTTAATGAGCAGTTCTTC | CASSEVVNEQFF
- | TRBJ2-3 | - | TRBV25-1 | TGTGCCAGCAGTGAATGGACCGGCGGAGATACGCAGTATTTT | CASSEWTGGDTQYF
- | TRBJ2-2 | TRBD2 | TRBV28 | TGTGCCAGCAGACGCGGGAGCGGGGAGCTGTTTTTT | CASRRGSGELFF